This TCR beta chain appears in the sequencing data of a study of cytomegalovirus exposure and HLA in healthy donors (dated by TCRdb to 2015 to 2018). With respect to the entire study: In an earlier analysis of some 610 of the donors, 276 Gb of sequence data and 100 million or so unique TCR beta sequences from about 190 million T cells were reported. In the later analysis, no new phenotypic data were used to find candidate immune exposures; instead, reliance was placed on TCR beta sequences and their occurrence across donors. An early release covering just under 650 HLA-typed donors comprised about 320 gigabases of sequencing data and tens of millions of unique TCR sequences. Donor age, sex, ethnicity and CMV serostatus were compiled together with the repertoire data. An earlier analysis of a few hundred of the donors applied high-throughput TCR beta sequencing to assess whether each TCR beta V gene segment acted as functional or pseudogenic. Because of strong linkage in the cohort, four to six DR-DQ haplotypes were treated as single units for association and clustering. Every discovery cohort repertoire had been produced on one sequencing platform. Typing coverage differed by locus: A, B, C, DRB1 and DQB1 were typed in about 629-640 donors, DQA1 in approximately 520, DPA1 in some 610, and DPB1 in 472. Class I and class II HLA loci were covered by the typing at four-digit resolution. A later genetic analysis took genome-wide SNP genotypes for about 55% of the 666 donors and used that subset as a discovery cohort. To predict cytomegalovirus infection status, the study brought together high-throughput TCR immunosequencing, statistical association of individual TCRs with disease status, and machine learning. A later analysis re-analyzed previously published TCR beta repertoires from about 600 donors and added high-resolution HLA genotyping to study TCR occurrence patterns. Across some 400 genotyped donors of the cohort, an average of roughly 230,000 unique TCR beta nucleotide sequences per donor were sequenced, and 15% to 20% of those sequences were non-productive. Among the roughly 380 genotyped donors, approximately 76% belonged to the genetic ancestry cluster associated with self-reported Caucasian donors. The T cell repertoires of 666 subjects were profiled by immunosequencing and related to cytomegalovirus serostatus. In addition to the first cohort of 666 subjects, a separate validation cohort of approximately 130 different subjects was used. The study aimed to test whether cataloging public T cell receptors could reveal signatures of past pathogen exposure. What the research found in general, with its limitations: The classifier was reported to diagnose cytomegalovirus status with high specificity and sensitivity in both the original cohort and the validation cohort. The sequencing pipeline was judged likely to have produced a cluster of highly shared sequence variants as a technical artifact. In a later analysis, the rate of TCR association differed among HLA loci, with DRB1 alleles having the most associated TCRs and HLA-C alleles having the fewest. Most TCR sequences were observed very rarely across donors, whereas some public TCRs were present in many individuals. Only TCR beta chains were sequenced in this cohort, and the absence of alpha or paired-chain data limited detectable features. When HLA alleles, especially DR and DQ, strongly co-occurred, TCR associations were difficult to assign to individual alleles. According to a later analysis, parvovirus B19, influenza, CMV and Epstein-Barr virus appeared linked to several top co-occurrence clusters. A further reported finding was that TCR beta sequences accurately predicted the HLA-A and HLA-B alleles for most subjects in the first cohort. In a later analysis, some 17,000 TCR beta sequences were associated with specific HLA alleles at a false discovery rate of 0.05. HLA typing was unavailable for some donors at each locus, so association tests used only the typed subset. CMV serostatus was the only immune exposure information available for the cohort. Because counts were too low, roughly 17 rarely observed V segments, including chromosome 9 orphons, were left out of the earlier analysis of about 620 of the donors. According to the authors, the approach could potentially be generalized to other disease states and immunological phenotypes. A later genetic analysis associated a missense DCLRE1C variant with V-gene and J-gene trimming of TCR beta chains, and an independent cohort replicated the association. A total of 164 TCR beta chains were listed by the study as associated with cytomegalovirus. In a later analysis, most CMV-associated TCR beta chains were found to appear HLA-restricted, with HLA associations seemingly driven largely by CMV exposure. In an earlier analysis of around 600 of the donors, most TCR beta V segments appeared in productive rearrangements about 87% or about 30% of the time, broadly matching IMGT annotations. Some IMGT-functional V segments, including TRBV6-2 and TRBV6-3, could not be distinguished by the 87-base-pair reads and were therefore excluded. A few of the identified cytomegalovirus-associated TCR beta chains were confirmed in vitro to be specific for cytomegalovirus antigens. Presence/absence analyses assumed roughly uniform sequencing depth across donors, an assumption that may not hold. In a later genetic analysis, fewer N-insertions in productive TCRs were reported among donors in an Asian-associated ancestry cluster than the 666-donor mean. Linkage disequilibrium might explain the correlated functional status among segregating V segments, but an unknown experimental factor could not be excluded. In a later analysis, HLA-associated TCR beta chains showed more clonal expansion and lower generation probabilities than non-associated chains that were equally common.

Relative to germline, V is missing 3 bases and J is missing 6 bases, with 9 bases of the junction outside any gene match. CDR1 is given as MGHDK and CDR2 as SYGVNS, both from the germline V gene. The CDR3 holds 15 amino acids from the cysteine to the phenylalanine. Only the CDR3 portion is preserved as DNA: 45 bases, with reading frame beginning at the first base. As concerns this clone: Its antigen remains undetermined. Per-base quality was not reported, and no clone a single base away is much larger than it.

The cohort was made up of 666 healthy bone marrow donors. At the time of sampling, all cohort members were nominally healthy, though unrecorded immune exposures were likely present. The donor was CMV seronegative and belonged to the group of over 300 seronegative cohort members. Every donor gave a peripheral blood sample, and the peripheral blood mononuclear cells from that sample were used for TCR beta sequencing. The Qiagen DNeasy Blood Extraction Kit was used to extract genomic DNA from the blood cell samples. The receptor library was made with the immunoSEQ multiplex PCR assay. For the multiplex PCR, a mixture combining 60 forward primers for TCR Vbeta segments and 13 reverse primers for TCR Jbeta segments was used. The CDR3 region of rearranged TCR beta genes was amplified from genomic DNA by a multiplex PCR assay. Amplified TCR beta libraries were sequenced as 87-base-pair reads on the Illumina HiSeq System. The paper's data handling went like this. A later analysis counted 65 million to 90 million unique TCR beta chains across the 700 or so repertoires, and some 11 million of these chains were shared by at least two donors. To remove PCR and sequencing errors, raw reads were error-corrected and collapsed into unique sequences using a nearest-neighbor algorithm that merged closely related sequences. V, D and J gene segments were assigned by aligning CDR3 sequences to IMGT reference sequences. For a sequence to be retained, a match of at least six nucleotides was required to both a V gene segment and a J gene segment. Rearrangements were classified as productive when the CDR3 lacked stop codons and remained in frame with V and J, and all other rearrangements were classified as non-productive. CDR3 was defined by IMGT convention, running from the second conserved V-encoded cysteine to the conserved J-encoded phenylalanine. The earlier analysis of some 580 of the donors excluded any sequence lacking an unambiguous match to a single V gene segment. In an earlier analysis of 587 of the donors, a V segment was called functional when productive rearrangements were above 56.7%, and segregating when the standard deviation between donors exceeded 5%. A statistical classification framework was developed to diagnose cytomegalovirus status using the catalog of TCR beta chain sequences. V and J gene assignment, in a later analysis, came from comparing TCR nucleotide sequences with IMGT/GENE-DB human TR gene sequences. The TCRdist pipeline was used in a later analysis to assign CDR3 sequences and most-parsimonious VDJ recombination scenarios. In a later analysis, each TCR beta chain was defined by its CDR3 amino acid sequence together with its V-gene family, and reads lacking a unique V-gene family were excluded. A later analysis removed 550 to 700 highly shared, low-generation-probability nucleotide sequences to deal with suspected cross-contamination and a sequencing artifact. For each public chain, a later analysis derived a clonal expansion index from normalized ranks of inferred template counts within each repertoire. A later analysis computed generation probabilities with a VDJ recombination model fitted to out-of-frame rearrangements, and checked the results against IGoR. In a later analysis, TCR-TCR, TCR-HLA and TCR-CMV co-occurrence was scored with hypergeometric tests, and a repertoire-size bias correction was applied to TCR pairs. To estimate false discovery rates, a later analysis permuted the HLA or CMV assignments 20 times. In a later analysis, co-occurring TCRs were grouped using DBSCAN, and TCRdist sequence similarity was added for clustering within HLA-allele-positive subsets. Co-occurrence clustering excluded repertoires with fewer than 30,000 or more than 120,000 public chains, plus five with anomalous nucleotide sharing. TCRdb retrieved this table from immuneACCESS and kept in-frame rearrangements only. Not all clones are present; in checked studies, unresolved V genes account for under half, and no reason is known for the remainder. The V and J calls and clone size were taken over from that table, and D and trimming were inferred from the DNA. In this sample the table shows around 120,000 clones, about four fifths of which occur a single time. Around 4.1% of the sample lies in the top ten.

Sequencing was performed on PBMCs. The chain couples TRBV25-1 to TRBJ2-7; TRBD2 lines up with 9 middle nucleotides. The receptor was derived from a woman aged 35 to 49 in good health and CMV-seronegative. At the DNA level, the sequence is TGTGCCAGCAGTGACCCGGGTAGCGGGGGTCTCGAGCAGTACTTC. This sequence encodes CASSDPGSGGLEQYF.